This note documents a single TCR beta chain sequence. A much larger clone lies one base from this, so it may be a read error. CDR3 length equals 13 residues. Germline CDR1 reads SGHRS; CDR2 reads YFSETQ. V was cut by 6 bases and J by 4 bases, with 13 bases left in between. This sample was taken from a study of response to subunit inactivated influenza vaccine. Each CDR3 protein gets one entry after TCRdb re-called the RT-PCR reads with MiXCR. The repertoire includes roughly 620,000 distinct CDR3 sequences, about 11% of them detected once, and more than 9.5% sits in the top ten. These same records also appear under a second study, on T cells expressing NK-cell markers. That investigation notes: UMI-tagged 5'RACE template switching yielded the TCR beta cDNA. In sorted CD3+CD56+NKG2C+, CD3+CD56+NKG2C- and CD3+CD56-NKG2C+ T cells, TCR beta repertoires were obtained. Also leading the CD3+CD56-NKG2C+ fraction in a handful of donors were these clonotypes.

The rearrangement links TRBV5-1 to TRBJ2-5; D tentatively reads TRBD1 or TRBD2 (6 bases each). The receptor's source is a middle-aged man who received an inactivated influenza vaccine. Source: PBMCs from blood, taken on the day of vaccination. CDR3 nucleotides: TGCGCCAGCACTAAATCGGGGGCAGAGACCCAGTACTTC. This translates into CASTKSGAETQYF.